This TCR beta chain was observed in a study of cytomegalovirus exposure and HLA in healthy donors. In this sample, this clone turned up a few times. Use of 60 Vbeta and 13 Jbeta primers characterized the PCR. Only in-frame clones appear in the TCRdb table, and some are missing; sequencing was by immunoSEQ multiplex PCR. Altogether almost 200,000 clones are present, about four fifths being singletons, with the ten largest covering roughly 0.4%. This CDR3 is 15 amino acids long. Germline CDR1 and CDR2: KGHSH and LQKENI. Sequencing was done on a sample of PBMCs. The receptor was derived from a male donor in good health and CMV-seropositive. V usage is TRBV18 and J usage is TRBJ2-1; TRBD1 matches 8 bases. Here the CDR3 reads CATARGPIQYNEQFF. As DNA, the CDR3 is TGTGCTACCGCCAGGGGGCCGATCCAATACAATGAGCAGTTCTTC. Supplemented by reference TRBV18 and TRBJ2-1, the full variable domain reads NAGVMQNPRHLVRRRGQEARLRCSPMKGHSHVYWYRQLPEEGLKFMVYLQKENIIDESGMPKERFSAEFPKEGPSILRIQQVVRGDSAAYFCATARGPIQYNEQFFGPGTRLTVL.